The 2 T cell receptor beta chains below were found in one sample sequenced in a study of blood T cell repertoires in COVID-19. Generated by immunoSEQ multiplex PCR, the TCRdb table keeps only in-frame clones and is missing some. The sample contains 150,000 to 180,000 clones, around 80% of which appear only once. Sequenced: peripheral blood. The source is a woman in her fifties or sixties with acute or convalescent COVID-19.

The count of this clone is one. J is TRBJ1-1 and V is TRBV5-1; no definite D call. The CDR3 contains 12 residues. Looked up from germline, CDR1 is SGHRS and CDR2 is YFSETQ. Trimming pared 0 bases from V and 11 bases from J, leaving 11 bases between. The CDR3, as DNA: TGCGCCAGCAGCTTGGCCGGAGTATCGGCTTTCTTT. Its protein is CASSLAGVSAFF.

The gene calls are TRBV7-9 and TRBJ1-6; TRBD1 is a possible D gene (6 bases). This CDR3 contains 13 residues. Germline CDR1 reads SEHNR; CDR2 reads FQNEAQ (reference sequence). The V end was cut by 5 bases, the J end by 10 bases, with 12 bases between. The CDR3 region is CASSPEGGSPLHF. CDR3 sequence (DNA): TGTGCCAGCAGCCCGGAGGGGGGGTCACCCCTCCACTTT.